This T cell receptor beta chain derives from a study of cytomegalovirus exposure and HLA in healthy donors (dated by TCRdb to 2015 to 2018). In terms of the full investigation: In an earlier analysis of 550 to 750 of the donors, 276 Gb of sequence data and 95 million to 130 million unique TCR beta sequences from about 179 million T cells were reported. To study patterns of TCR occurrence, a later analysis re-analyzed previously published TCR beta repertoires from several hundred donors and added high-resolution HLA genotyping. HLA typing covered class I and class II loci at four-digit resolution. The study profiled the T cell repertoires of approximately 700 subjects by immunosequencing and related them to cytomegalovirus serostatus. Because of strong linkage in the cohort, a handful of DR-DQ haplotypes were treated as single units for association and clustering. Among some 400 genotyped donors of the cohort, an average of approximately 200,000 unique TCR beta nucleotide sequences was sequenced per donor, of which roughly 17% were non-productive. The later analysis used no new phenotypic data to find candidate immune exposures, relying instead on TCR beta sequences and their occurrence across donors. The number of typed donors differed by locus: about 629-640 for A, B, C, DRB1 and DQB1; 500 to 550 for DQA1; approximately 600 for DPA1; and 450 to 480 for DPB1. Along with the approximately 700-subject first cohort, a separate validation cohort of 120 different subjects was used. Donor age, sex, ethnicity and CMV serostatus were compiled alongside the repertoire data. An early release covering approximately 600 HLA-typed donors comprised about 300 gigabases of sequencing data and about 90 million unique TCR sequences. To predict cytomegalovirus infection status, the study combined high-throughput TCR immunosequencing, statistical association of individual TCRs with disease status, and machine learning. All discovery cohort repertoires had been generated on a single sequencing platform. The study was designed to test whether signatures of past pathogen exposure could be identified by cataloging public T cell receptors. Of the roughly 400 genotyped donors, 65% to 90% fell in the genetic ancestry cluster associated with self-reported Caucasian donors. In an earlier analysis of roughly 540 of the donors, high-throughput TCR beta sequencing was used to judge whether each TCR beta V gene segment behaved as functional or pseudogenic. In a later genetic analysis, genome-wide SNP genotypes for about three fifths of the roughly 670 donors were used, and that subset was treated as a discovery cohort.

The cohort consisted of 600 to 700 healthy bone marrow donors. All cohort members were sampled while nominally healthy, although unrecorded immune exposures were likely present. The donor was CMV seropositive and was included in the group of 290 or so seropositive cohort members. Every donor gave a peripheral blood sample, and the peripheral blood mononuclear cells from that sample were used for TCR beta sequencing. Genomic DNA extraction from the blood cell samples was performed with the Qiagen DNeasy Blood Extraction Kit. V lost 4 bases and J lost 2 bases; the stretch between them is 2 bases long. CDR1 and CDR2 were assigned from the germline V gene as SQVTM and ANQGSEA. Measured from the cysteine to the phenylalanine, the CDR3 is 10 residues long. Kept here is only the CDR3 DNA, which spans 30 bases and is read in frame from base 1. About this clone: The antigen this receptor binds is unknown. Qualities for individual bases were not recorded, and no much larger clone is one base off.

Here is what the overall study found, with its caveats: A later genetic analysis reported fewer N-insertions in productive TCRs among donors in an Asian-associated ancestry cluster than the roughly 650-donor mean. In the study, approximately 160 TCR beta chains were listed as associated with cytomegalovirus. Assigning TCR associations to individual alleles was difficult when HLA alleles, especially DR and DQ, strongly co-occurred. In a later analysis, HLA-associated TCR beta chains showed more clonal expansion and lower generation probabilities than non-associated chains that were equally common. According to a later analysis, most CMV-associated TCR beta chains appeared to be HLA-restricted, and the HLA associations seemed to be driven largely by CMV exposure. Specific HLA alleles were associated with 18,000 or so TCR beta sequences at a false discovery rate of 0.05 in a later analysis. The 87-base-pair reads could not distinguish some IMGT-functional V segments, including TRBV6-2 and TRBV6-3, so those segments were excluded. The cohort was sequenced for TCR beta chains only, and without alpha or paired-chain data the features that could be detected were limited. A cluster of highly shared sequence variants was judged likely to represent a technical artifact of the sequencing pipeline. A further reported finding was that TCR beta sequences accurately predicted the HLA-A and HLA-B alleles for most subjects in the first cohort. A later analysis reported that several top co-occurrence clusters appeared linked to parvovirus B19, influenza, CMV and Epstein-Barr virus. The earlier analysis of 587 of the donors excluded approximately 17 rarely observed V segments, including chromosome 9 orphons, because counts were too low. In vitro tests confirmed that a few of the cytomegalovirus-associated TCR beta chains recognize cytomegalovirus antigens. Presence/absence analyses assumed roughly uniform sequencing depth across donors, an assumption that may not hold. CMV serostatus was the only immune exposure information available for the cohort. While some public TCRs were present in many individuals, most TCR sequences turned up only very rarely across donors. The authors suggested that the approach could potentially be extended to other disease states and immunological phenotypes. According to a later analysis, TCR association rates differed among HLA loci, with DRB1 alleles showing the most associated TCRs and HLA-C alleles showing the fewest. An association between a missense DCLRE1C variant and V-gene and J-gene trimming of TCR beta chains was found in a later genetic analysis and replicated in an independent cohort. The classifier was reported to diagnose cytomegalovirus status with high specificity and sensitivity in both the original cohort and the validation cohort. In an earlier analysis of roughly 560 of the donors, most TCR beta V segments were observed in productive rearrangements about 90% or about 30% of the time, broadly matching IMGT annotations. Because HLA typing was unavailable for some donors at each locus, only the typed subset was used in association tests. Correlated functional status among segregating V segments might be attributable to linkage disequilibrium, but an unknown experimental factor could not be ruled out.

Libraries were made using the immunoSEQ multiplex PCR assay. For the multiplex PCR, a mixture combining 60 forward primers for TCR Vbeta segments and 13 reverse primers for TCR Jbeta segments was used. The CDR3 region of rearranged TCR beta genes was amplified from genomic DNA by a multiplex PCR assay. The amplified TCR beta libraries were sequenced on the Illumina HiSeq System as 87-base-pair reads. As for the original processing: A later analysis tallied 80 million to 95 million unique TCR beta chains across the 666 repertoires, and about 10 million of those chains were shared by two or more donors. To remove PCR and sequencing errors, raw reads were error-corrected and collapsed into unique sequences using a nearest-neighbor algorithm that merged closely related sequences. To assign V, D and J gene segments, CDR3 sequences were aligned to IMGT reference sequences. For a sequence to be retained, a match of at least six nucleotides was required to both a V gene segment and a J gene segment. Rearrangements were called productive when the CDR3 lacked stop codons and stayed in frame with V and J; all others were non-productive. CDR3 was defined according to IMGT convention as the region running from the second conserved V-encoded cysteine to the conserved J-encoded phenylalanine. The earlier analysis of about 530 of the donors excluded any sequence lacking an unambiguous match to a single V gene segment. In an earlier analysis of almost 600 of the donors, a V segment was called functional when productive rearrangements were above 56.7%, and segregating when the standard deviation between donors exceeded 5%. A statistical classification framework was built to diagnose cytomegalovirus status from the catalog of TCR beta chain sequences. V and J gene assignment, in a later analysis, came from comparing TCR nucleotide sequences with IMGT/GENE-DB human TR gene sequences. A later analysis assigned CDR3 sequences and most-parsimonious VDJ recombination scenarios with the TCRdist pipeline. In a later analysis, each TCR beta chain was defined by its CDR3 amino acid sequence together with its V-gene family, and reads lacking a unique V-gene family were excluded. As a way to deal with suspected cross-contamination and a sequencing artifact, a later analysis dropped hundreds of nucleotide sequences that were highly shared and had low generation probability. A later analysis calculated a clonal expansion index for each public chain from normalized within-repertoire ranks of inferred template counts. In a later analysis, generation probabilities were computed with a VDJ recombination model fitted to out-of-frame rearrangements, and the resulting probabilities were checked against IGoR. Hypergeometric tests were used in a later analysis to score TCR-TCR, TCR-HLA and TCR-CMV co-occurrence, with a repertoire-size bias correction applied to the TCR pairs. In a later analysis, false discovery rates were estimated by permuting HLA or CMV assignments 20 times. In a later analysis, co-occurring TCRs were grouped using DBSCAN, and TCRdist sequence similarity was added for clustering within HLA-allele-positive subsets. Repertoires with fewer than 30,000 or more than 120,000 public chains were left out of co-occurrence clustering, as were five repertoires with anomalous nucleotide sharing. TCRdb limited this immuneACCESS table to in-frame rearrangements with V and J called. A share of clones is missing; checked studies link under half to unresolved V genes, and the rest is unexplained. The D gene and trimming were derived from the DNA, and the V and J assignments and clone size from that table. This sample holds 95,000 to 150,000 clones; 65% to 80% were observed only once. Of the sample, less than 3.5% is held by the ten largest clones.

The sample consisted of PBMCs. Rearrangement joined TRBV29-1 to TRBJ2-5, with no confident D gene call. This clonotype was sampled from a woman aged 40 to 50 in good health and CMV-seropositive. In nucleotide form, the sequence is TGCAGCGTTGCGCAAGAGACCCAGTACTTC. Its translation reads: CSVAQETQYF.